One sample yielded the 13 T cell receptor beta chains listed below, sequenced in a study of technical replicates of blood from a handful of donors. Clones were read by immunoSEQ multiplex PCR, and TCRdb kept only the in-frame ones, dropping some. The profile shows about 68,000 clones, under 98% of them singletons. The sequenced sample was T cells isolated from PBMCs. The source is a human donor in good health.

The chain employs TRBV2 and TRBJ1-1; the D is unclear. From germline, CDR1 is SNHLY and CDR2 FYNNEI. The V end lost 1 base, the J end lost 0 bases, and 6 bases lay between the germline ends. This CDR3 contains 14 residues. CDR3 sequence (DNA): TGTGCCAGCAGTGAAGACAGCATGAACACTGAAGCTTTCTTT. Encoded protein: CASSEDSMNTEAFF.

The gene calls are TRBV7-9 and TRBJ2-2, with D possibly TRBD2 on 6 matching bases. V shed 4 bases and J shed 1 base, with 10 bases lying between them. This CDR3 comprises 15 residues. Germline V gene sequence: CDR1 SEHNR, CDR2 FQNEAQ (reference sequence). Here the CDR3 reads CASSSRDWNTGELFF. The DNA of the CDR3 is TGTGCCAGCAGCTCCCGGGACTGGAACACCGGGGAGCTGTTTTTT.

The chain recombines TRBV5-6 with TRBJ2-5, with 8 bases identical to TRBD2. The germline CDR1 and CDR2 sequences are SGHDT and YYEEEE. The CDR3 contains 14 residues. V was clipped by 4 bases and J by 5 bases; unmatched bases: 7. This chain's CDR3 is CASSKRETIETQYF. The CDR3 DNA is TGTGCCAGCAGCAAGCGGGAGACGATTGAGACCCAGTACTTC.

J is TRBJ2-5 and V is TRBV7-9, with 8 bases lining up with TRBD2. The CDR3 covers 17 residues. Germline V gene data show CDR1 as SEHNR and CDR2 as FQNEAQ (reference sequence). V gave up 5 bases and J gave up 4 bases; unmatched junction bases: 15. For the CDR3, the DNA is TGTGCCAGCAGCCCCCCTACTCCACGGGAGGGAGGAGAGACCCAGTACTTC. Its protein product is CASSPPTPREGGETQYF. Complete variable domain (other parts from reference TRBV7-9 and TRBJ2-5): DTGVSQNPRHKITKRGQNVTFRCDPISEHNRLYWYRQTLGQGPEFLTYFQNEAQLEKSRLLSDRFSAERPKGSFSTLEIQRTEQGDSAMYLCASSPPTPREGGETQYFGPGTRLLVL.

The gene calls are TRBV7-2 and TRBJ2-4; TRBD2 matches at 9 bases. This CDR3 region has 14 residues. The germline CDR1 and CDR2 sequences are SGHTA and FQGNSA. The V segment lost 6 bases and the J segment 5 bases; nucleotides outside the gene matches: 5. This CDR3 reads CASRSGGRENIQYF. The DNA of the CDR3 is TGTGCCAGCAGGTCGGGCGGGAGGGAAAACATTCAGTACTTC.

This chain links TRBV9 with TRBJ1-5; D not resolved. This CDR3 is 17 amino acids long. CDR1 and CDR2 from the germline V gene are SGDLS and YYNGEE. V was clipped by 3 bases and J by 3 bases, with 19 bases between them. CDR3 loop: CASSGGPAGWNNQPQHF. The CDR3 DNA is TGTGCCAGCAGCGGCGGGCCGGCCGGATGGAACAATCAGCCCCAGCATTTT.

The J gene is TRBJ1-1, the V gene TRBV27; D is undetermined. Germline loops: CDR1 MNHEY, CDR2 SMNVEV (reference sequence). The CDR3 is made up of 13 amino acids. V gave up 5 bases and J gave up 2 bases, with 9 bases separating them. The CDR3 DNA follows: TGTGCCAGCAGTCCGAGAAGTAACACTGAAGCTTTCTTT. Amino acids: CASSPRSNTEAFF.

V gene TRBV19 combines with J gene TRBJ2-6; a weak D match, TRBD2 (5 bases). From germline, CDR1 is LNHDA and CDR2 SQIVND (reference sequence). V was pared by 6 bases and J by 0 bases, with 12 bases between. The CDR3 spans 16 residues. The CDR3 reads CASSRSRDSGANVLTF. The CDR3 DNA follows: TGTGCCAGTAGCAGGAGCCGGGACTCTGGGGCCAACGTCCTGACTTTC. Complete variable domain (other parts from reference TRBV19 and TRBJ2-6): DGGITQSPKYLFRKEGQNVTLSCEQNLNHDAMYWYRQDPGQGLRLIYYSQIVNDFQKGDIAEGYSVSREKKESFPLTVTSAQKNPTAFYLCASSRSRDSGANVLTFGAGSRLTVL.

The V call is TRBV2, the J call TRBJ2-3; 10 nucleotides match TRBD2. The ends lost 6 bases at V and 2 bases at J; junction bases unmatched: 11. CDR3 length: 17 amino acids. The germline CDR1 and CDR2 sequences are SNHLY and FYNNEI. DNA for the CDR3: TGTGCCAGCAGGGGACCAACTAGCGGGAAGGACACAGATACGCAGTATTTT. It is translated as CASRGPTSGKDTDTQYF.

The chain is built from TRBV27 and TRBJ1-2; TRBD1 aligns across 9 bases. Germline CDR1 MNHEY, CDR2 SMNVEV (reference sequence). The CDR3 length is 15 residues. Losses at the gene ends were 6 bases for V and 3 bases for J; bases not matched to a gene: 8. The CDR3 loop reads CASSRDREKDYGYTF. CDR3 nucleotide sequence: TGTGCCAGCAGCCGGGACAGGGAAAAAGACTATGGCTACACCTTC.

This clone was counted once. The chain recombines TRBV19 with TRBJ2-7; TRBD2 is a possible D gene (5 bases). Germline V lookup: CDR1 LNHDA, CDR2 SQIVND (reference sequence). Trimming took off 3 bases at V and 2 bases at J, with 11 bases between the two ends. The CDR3 contains 14 residues. CDR3 nucleotide sequence: TGTGCCAGTAGTATTAAAAGCGGAGCCTACGAGCAGTACTTC. It specifies CASSIKSGAYEQYF.

The V gene is TRBV10-3, the J gene TRBJ2-3, with 12 bases fitting TRBD2. This CDR3 has 14 residues. The V gene end was trimmed by 10 bases and the J gene end by 3 bases; junction bases not matched to a gene: 5. The germline CDR1 and CDR2 sequences are ENHRY and SYGVKD. The CDR3 coding sequence is TGTGCCACCGAACTAGCGGGAGGTACAGATACGCAGTATTTT. Protein: CATELAGGTDTQYF.

The sample holds one count of this clone. V and J are TRBV5-4 and TRBJ2-1; 8 positions agree with TRBD2. Germline V gene sequence: CDR1 SGHNT, CDR2 YYREEE (reference sequence). The junction had 6 bases not matched to a gene; V was cut back by 4 bases and J by 9 bases. This CDR3 region has 13 residues. The CDR3 sequence is CASSLRREGEQFF. DNA for the CDR3: TGTGCCAGCAGCCTCCGCCGGGAGGGTGAGCAGTTCTTC.